This T cell receptor (beta chain) is from a study of metastatic and nonmetastatic thyroid tumors. For the study at large: Repertoires from blood and tumor or nodule tissue of malignant and benign thyroid patients were compared. Findings and caveats of the study: Significantly greater TCR beta diversity was reportedly found in malignant thyroid tumors than in benign nodules (in blood and tumor).

Before thyroid surgery, none of the patients had received any treatment. About this clone itself: Its antigen is unidentified.

Per germline, CDR1 GTSNPN and CDR2 SVGIG (reference sequence). There are 13 residues in the CDR3. J gave up 2 bases and V 0 bases, and 0 bases lay outside the gene matches. As originally analysed: Researchers built a distant-metastasis classifier for papillary thyroid cancer that drew on CDR3 differences across clinicopathological groups. TCRdb re-called clones via MiXCR from the PCR reads. For this entry, the V and J calls and clone size follow TCRdb and not the study's own pipeline. The repertoire holds about 45,000 clones, with 3.5% to 5% as singletons. The receptor's source is a female donor with papillary thyroid cancer or a benign thyroid nodule (not recorded which). Some clones in this sample may be carry-over from other donors' samples. The rearrangement joins TRBV30 to TRBJ2-7; 8 positions agree with TRBD2. Specimen: blood. CDR3 sequence: CAWSVGLAYEQYF. DNA of the CDR3: TGTGCCTGGAGTGTGGGACTAGCCTACGAGCAGTACTTC.